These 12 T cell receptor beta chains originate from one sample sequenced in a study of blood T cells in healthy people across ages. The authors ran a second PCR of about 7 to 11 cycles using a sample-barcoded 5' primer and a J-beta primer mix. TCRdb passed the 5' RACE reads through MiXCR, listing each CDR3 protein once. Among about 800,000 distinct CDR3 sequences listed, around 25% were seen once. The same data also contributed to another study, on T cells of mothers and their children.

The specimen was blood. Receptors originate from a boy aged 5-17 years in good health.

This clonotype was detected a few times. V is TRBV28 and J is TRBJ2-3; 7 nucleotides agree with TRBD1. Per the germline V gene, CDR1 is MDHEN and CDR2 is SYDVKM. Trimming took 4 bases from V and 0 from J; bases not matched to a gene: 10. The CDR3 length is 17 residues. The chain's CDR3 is CASSWRNRGPSTDTQYF. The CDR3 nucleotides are TGTGCCAGCAGTTGGAGGAACAGGGGTCCTAGCACAGATACGCAGTATTTT.

Here the CDR3 reads CASSQEGGALGEKLFF. For the CDR3, the DNA is TGCGCCAGCAGCCAAGAGGGGGGGGCGCTGGGGGAAAAACTGTTTTTT. The V and J genes are TRBV4-1 and TRBJ1-4; tentative D call: TRBD1 (6 bases). From germline, CDR1 is MGHRA and CDR2 YSYEKL. CDR3 length: 16 residues. V was shortened by 0 bases and J by 8 bases, with 16 bases between the two germline ends.

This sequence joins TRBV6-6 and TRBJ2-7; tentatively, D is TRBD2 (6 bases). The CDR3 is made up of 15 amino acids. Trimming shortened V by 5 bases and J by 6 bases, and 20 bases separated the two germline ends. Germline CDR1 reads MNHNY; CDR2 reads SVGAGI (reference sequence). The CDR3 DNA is TGTGCCAGCAGTACGCGCGGGGTCTCCTTCGGCGAGCAGTACTTC. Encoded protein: CASSTRGVSFGEQYF.

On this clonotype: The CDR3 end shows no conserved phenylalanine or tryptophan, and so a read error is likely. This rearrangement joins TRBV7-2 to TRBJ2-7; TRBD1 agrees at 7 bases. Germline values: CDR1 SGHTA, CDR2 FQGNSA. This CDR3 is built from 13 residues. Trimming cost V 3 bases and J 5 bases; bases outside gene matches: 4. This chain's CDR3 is CASSFEGANEQYL. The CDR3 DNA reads TGTGCCAGCAGCTTCGAGGGGGCTAACGAGCAGTACTTA.

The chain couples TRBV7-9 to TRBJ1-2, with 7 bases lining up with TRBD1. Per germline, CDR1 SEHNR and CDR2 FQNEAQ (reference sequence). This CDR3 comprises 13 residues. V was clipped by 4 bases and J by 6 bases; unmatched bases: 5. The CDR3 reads CASSSQGVDGYTF. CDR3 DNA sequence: TGTGCCAGCAGCTCTCAGGGGGTGGATGGCTACACCTTC.

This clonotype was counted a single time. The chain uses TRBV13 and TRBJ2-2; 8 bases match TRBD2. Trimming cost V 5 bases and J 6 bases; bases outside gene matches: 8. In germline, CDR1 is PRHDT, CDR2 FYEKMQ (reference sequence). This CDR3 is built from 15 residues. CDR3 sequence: CASSPGTSSAGELFF. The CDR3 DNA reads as TGTGCCAGCAGCCCAGGGACTAGTTCGGCCGGGGAGCTGTTTTTT.

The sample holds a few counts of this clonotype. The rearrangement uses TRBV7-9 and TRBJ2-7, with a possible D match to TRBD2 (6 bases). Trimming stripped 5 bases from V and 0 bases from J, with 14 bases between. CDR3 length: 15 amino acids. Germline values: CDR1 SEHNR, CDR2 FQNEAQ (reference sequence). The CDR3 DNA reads TGTGCCAGCAGCCCAGCGGGTTCGCCCTCCTACGAGCAGTACTTC. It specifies CASSPAGSPSYEQYF.

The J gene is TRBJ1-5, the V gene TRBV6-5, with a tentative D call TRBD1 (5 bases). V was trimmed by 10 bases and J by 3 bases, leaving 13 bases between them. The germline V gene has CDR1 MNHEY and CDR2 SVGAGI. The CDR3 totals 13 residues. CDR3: CANGGRSNQPQHF. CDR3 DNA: TGTGCCAACGGGGGACGGTCCAATCAGCCCCAGCATTTT.

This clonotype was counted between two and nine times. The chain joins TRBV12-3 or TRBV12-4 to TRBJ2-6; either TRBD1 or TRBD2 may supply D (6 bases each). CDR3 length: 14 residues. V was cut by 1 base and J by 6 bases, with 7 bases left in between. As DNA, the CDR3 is TGTGCCAGCAGTTTAGGGGGGGCGGCCAACGTCCTGACTTTC. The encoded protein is CASSLGGAANVLTF.

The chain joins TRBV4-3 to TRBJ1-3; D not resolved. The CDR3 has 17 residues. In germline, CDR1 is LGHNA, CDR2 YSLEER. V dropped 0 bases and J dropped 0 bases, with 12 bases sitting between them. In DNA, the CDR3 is TGCGCCAGCAGCCAAGAACGAGGTCGGGTCTCTGGAAACACCATATATTTT. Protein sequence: CASSQERGRVSGNTIYF.

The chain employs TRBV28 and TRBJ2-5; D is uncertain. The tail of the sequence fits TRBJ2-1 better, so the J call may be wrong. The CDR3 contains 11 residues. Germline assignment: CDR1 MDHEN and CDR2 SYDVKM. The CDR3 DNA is TGTGCCACCGGCAGGAGCAATGAGCAGTTCTTC. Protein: CATGRSNEQFF.

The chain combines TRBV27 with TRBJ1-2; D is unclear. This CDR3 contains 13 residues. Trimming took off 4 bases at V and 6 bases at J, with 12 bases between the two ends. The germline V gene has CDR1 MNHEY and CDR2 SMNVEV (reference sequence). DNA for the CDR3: TGTGCCAGCAGTTCAGGACCCCATCATGGCTACACCTTC. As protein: CASSSGPHHGYTF.